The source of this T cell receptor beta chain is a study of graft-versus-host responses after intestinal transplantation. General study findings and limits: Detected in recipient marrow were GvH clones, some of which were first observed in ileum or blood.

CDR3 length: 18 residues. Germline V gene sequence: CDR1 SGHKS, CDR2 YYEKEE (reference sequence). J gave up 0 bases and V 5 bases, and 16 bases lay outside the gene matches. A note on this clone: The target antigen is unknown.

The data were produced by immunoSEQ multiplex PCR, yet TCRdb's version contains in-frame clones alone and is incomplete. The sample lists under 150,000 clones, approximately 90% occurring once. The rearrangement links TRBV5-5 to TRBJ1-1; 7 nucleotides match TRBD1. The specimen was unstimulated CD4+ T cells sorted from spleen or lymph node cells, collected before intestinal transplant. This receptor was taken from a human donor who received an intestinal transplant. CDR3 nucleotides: TGTGCCAGCAGAATGAAGACAGGGCCTTTATCCCTGAACACTGAAGCTTTCTTT. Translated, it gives CASRMKTGPLSLNTEAFF.